Listed below are T cell receptor beta chains from one sample, sequenced in a study of T-cell memory formation after mild COVID-19. TCRdb reprocessed the 5' RACE reads via MiXCR and lists one record per CDR3 protein. The data hold some 300,000 distinct CDR3 sequences, with 20% to 25% observed a single time. The sequenced sample consisted of PBMCs or a T cell subset sorted from them (not recorded which). The origin of the receptors is a man younger than 35 who had mild COVID-19 (a few samples of this study predate the infection). Cell type and time point are not known. The CDR3 runs from the conserved cysteine through the conserved F or W. D genes are given only for firm matches. For some rows the clone size is stated as once, few or many, or as a class when expanded; others skip it.

clone size,V gene,CDR3 length,J gene,D gene,CDR3 DNA,CDR3 protein
-,TRBV5-1,12,TRBJ2-1,-,TGCGCCAGCAGCTTGGAATTGGGGGAACAGTTCTTC,CASSLELGEQFF
-,TRBV6-5,19,TRBJ2-1,TRBD1,TGTGCCAGCAGTTACTCTCCCGCGACAGGGTCCTATTCCTACAATGAGCAGTTCTTC,CASSYSPATGSYSYNEQFF
few,TRBV12-5,17,TRBJ2-1,-,TGTGCTAGTGGTTTCCCCGCCGGGGGGCTATCCTACAATGAGCAGTTCTTC,CASGFPAGGLSYNEQFF
few,TRBV9,16,TRBJ1-1,-,TGTGCCAGCAGCAAAAATACGGACAGTATGAACACTGAAGCTTTCTTT,CASSKNTDSMNTEAFF
-,TRBV7-2,16,TRBJ1-1,-,TGTGCCAGCAGCCGTAGGCAGGCACTCAGTTCCACTGAAGCTTTCTTT,CASSRRQALSSTEAFF
few,TRBV7-2,14,TRBJ2-1,TRBD2,TGTGCCAGCAGCCGGATGACTAGCAACAATGAGCAGTTCTTC,CASSRMTSNNEQFF
-,TRBV28,15,TRBJ2-3,-,TGTGCCAGCAGTTTGCGACCCTCAAGCACAGATACGCAGTATTTT,CASSLRPSSTDTQYF
-,TRBV9,15,TRBJ1-5,TRBD1,TGTGCCAGCAGCGCTACAGGGGTGGGGAATCAGCCCCAGCATTTT,CASSATGVGNQPQHF
-,TRBV29-1,15,TRBJ2-3,-,TGCAGCGTTGAGAACAGGGTTGGAAGTCTGGATACGCAGTATTTT,CSVENRVGSLDTQYF
-,TRBV5-1,13,TRBJ2-3,-,TGCGCCAGCAGCTTGATCAGTCCAGATACGCAGTATTTT,CASSLISPDTQYF
few,TRBV23-1,17,TRBJ2-1,TRBD2,TGCGCCAGCAGCCGAAACTCGACTAGCGGGGGCCAACATGAGCAGTTCTTC,CASSRNSTSGGQHEQFF
-,TRBV7-2,14,TRBJ2-3,-,TGTGCCAGCAGACAGGGTGGGCTGACAGATACGCAGTATTTT,CASRQGGLTDTQYF
-,TRBV20-1,14,TRBJ2-7,TRBD2,TGCAGTGCCGAGGGGCGGGGGGACTCCTACGAGCAGTACTTC,CSAEGRGDSYEQYF
many,TRBV7-8,12,TRBJ1-2,-,TGTGCCAGCAGCCCGGGGGGGTACGGCTACACCTTC,CASSPGGYGYTF
few,TRBV4-1,13,TRBJ2-1,-,TGCGCCAGCAGCCAACCCCAGGGTCTCTTCCAGTTCTTC,CASSQPQGLFQFF
-,TRBV12-3/TRBV12-4,12,TRBJ1-5,TRBD1,TGTGCCAGCAGGTCAGGGGGCCGGCCCCAGCATTTT,CASRSGGRPQHF
once,TRBV10-2,13,TRBJ2-5,TRBD2,TGCGCCAGTATAGCGGGGGGGCAAGAGACCCAGTACTTC,CASIAGGQETQYF
few,TRBV24-1,13,TRBJ1-5,-,TGTGCCACCAGACAGGGTCACGATCAGCCCCAGCATTTT,CATRQGHDQPQHF
many,TRBV29-1,12,TRBJ2-1,-,TGCAGCGTTGAAGAGTGGGGATATGAGCAGTTCTTC,CSVEEWGYEQFF
few,TRBV4-3,14,TRBJ1-1,TRBD1,TGCGCCAGCAGCCGTCGGACAGGGGAAACTGAAGCTTTCTTT,CASSRRTGETEAFF
once,TRBV10-3,13,TRBJ1-5,-,TGTGCCATCAGTGGGGCCGACTGTCAGCCCCAGCATTTT,CAISGADCQPQHF
-,TRBV9,14,TRBJ1-4,-,TGTGCCAGCAGCGTAGGGGGGGCTAATGAAAAACTGTTTTTT,CASSVGGANEKLFF
few,TRBV19,17,TRBJ2-1,TRBD1,TGTGCCAGTTCCCACCGATCCTACCCGGGACAGGCCAATGAGCAGTTCTTC,CASSHRSYPGQANEQFF
-,TRBV7-9,19,TRBJ1-2,TRBD1,TGTGCCAGCAGCTATTCTGGACGGGACAGGGGGCGCGGCAACTATGGCTACACCTTC,CASSYSGRDRGRGNYGYTF
few,TRBV20-1,12,TRBJ1-2,-,TGCAGTGCCGTTTCCGGGGGCGGTGGCTACACCTTC,CSAVSGGGGYTF
-,TRBV18,16,TRBJ1-1,-,TGTGCCAGCTCACCAATTGATGGGAACCTGAACACTGAAGCTTTCTTT,CASSPIDGNLNTEAFF
-,TRBV18,13,TRBJ2-5,-,TGTGCCAGCTCCTTCACCTTCCAAGAGACCCAGTACTTC,CASSFTFQETQYF
few,TRBV27,14,TRBJ2-5,-,TGTGCCAGCAGTCTAGGCCGTAGGGAGCCGCCGCCCTACTTC,CASSLGRREPPPYF
few,TRBV6-2/TRBV6-3,12,TRBJ2-7,-,TGTGCCAGCAGAACCAGGGTGGACGAGCAGTACTTC,CASRTRVDEQYF
few,TRBV7-9,16,TRBJ1-2,TRBD1,TGTGCCAGCAGTTCCTCCCGCAGACAGGGGTTTGATGGCTACACCTTC,CASSSSRRQGFDGYTF
-,TRBV7-2,12,TRBJ2-5,-,TGTGCCAGCAGTGTGGAAGGAGAGACCCAGTACTTC,CASSVEGETQYF
few,TRBV24-1,12,TRBJ2-3,-,TGTGCCACCAGTGGGCGGAGAGATACGCAGTATTTT,CATSGRRDTQYF
many,TRBV5-1,13,TRBJ2-7,-,TGCGCCAGCAGCCTCACCAGCCCCTACGAGCAGTACTTC,CASSLTSPYEQYF
-,TRBV27,15,TRBJ2-1,TRBD2,TGTGCCAGCAGTAACGGGGGGGGCTCCTACAATGAGCAGTTCTTC,CASSNGGGSYNEQFF
-,TRBV4-1,14,TRBJ2-5,TRBD2,TGCGCCAGCAGTTTTATAGCGGGGCAAGAGACCCAGTACTTC,CASSFIAGQETQYF
-,TRBV9,15,TRBJ1-3,-,TGTGCCAGCAGCGTAGGGGACACCGACCTGAACACCATATATTTT,CASSVGDTDLNTIYF
few,TRBV6-2/TRBV6-3,15,TRBJ2-4,-,TGTGCCAGCAGTTCTAGCCGGTTCGCCAAAAACATTCAGTACTTC,CASSSSRFAKNIQYF
-,TRBV4-1,15,TRBJ1-3,-,TGCGCCAGCAGCCAACCGTCCAACTCTGGAAACACCATATATTTT,CASSQPSNSGNTIYF
-,TRBV7-2,11,TRBJ2-1,-,TGTGCCAGCAGCTCACTCCTCGAGCAGTTCTTC,CASSSLLEQFF
-,TRBV5-1,16,TRBJ1-6,TRBD1,TGCGCCAGCAGTCGGGGACAGGGGGTGTCTAATTCACCCCTCCACTTT,CASSRGQGVSNSPLHF
-,TRBV3-1,14,TRBJ2-4,-,TGTGCCAGCAGGGACGGACTAGCCAAAAACATTCAGTACTTC,CASRDGLAKNIQYF
-,TRBV6-2/TRBV6-3,13,TRBJ1-5,-,TGTGCCAGCAGGTCCGATAGCAATCAGCCCCAGCATTTT,CASRSDSNQPQHF
few,TRBV5-1,14,TRBJ1-1,TRBD1,TGCGCCAGCAGCTTGAACACACAGGGGACTGAAGCTTTCTTT,CASSLNTQGTEAFF
-,TRBV7-6,13,TRBJ2-5,-,TGTGCCAGCACGTTCAGGCAACAAGAGACCCAGTACTTC,CASTFRQQETQYF
-,TRBV5-1,13,TRBJ2-1,-,TGCGCCAGCAGCTCCTTCGACAGAACGGGCCAGTTCTTC,CASSSFDRTGQFF